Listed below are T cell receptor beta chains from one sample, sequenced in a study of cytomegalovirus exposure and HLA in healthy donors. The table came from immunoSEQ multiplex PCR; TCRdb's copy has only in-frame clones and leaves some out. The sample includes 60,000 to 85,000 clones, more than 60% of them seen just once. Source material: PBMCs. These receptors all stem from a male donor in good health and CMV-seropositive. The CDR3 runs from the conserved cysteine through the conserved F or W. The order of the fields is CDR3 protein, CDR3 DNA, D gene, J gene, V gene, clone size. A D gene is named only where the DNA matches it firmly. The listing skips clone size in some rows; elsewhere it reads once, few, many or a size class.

CDR3aa: CASSTPRSASPLHF
CDR3nt: TGTGCCAGCAGCACCCCTCGTAGTGCTTCACCCCTCCACTTT
d_gene: -
j_gene: TRBJ1-6
v_gene: TRBV7-9
abundance: -

CDR3aa: CASSVSGRSSYNEQFF
CDR3nt: TGTGCCAGCAGTGTCAGCGGGAGGAGCTCCTACAATGAGCAGTTCTTC
d_gene: TRBD2
j_gene: TRBJ2-1
v_gene: TRBV6-4
abundance: few

CDR3aa: CASSLPGQGAYEQYF
CDR3nt: TGTGCCAGCAGTTTACCGGGACAGGGAGCCTACGAGCAGTACTTC
d_gene: TRBD1
j_gene: TRBJ2-7
v_gene: TRBV27
abundance: -

CDR3aa: CASSFGTSGTNEQFF
CDR3nt: TGTGCCAGCAGCTTCGGGACTAGCGGGACCAATGAGCAGTTCTTC
d_gene: TRBD2
j_gene: TRBJ2-1
v_gene: TRBV2
abundance: few

CDR3aa: CASSSDRGPSSLREQYF
CDR3nt: TGTGCCAGCAGCTCGGACAGGGGACCCTCTTCGCTACGAGAGCAGTACTTC
d_gene: TRBD1
j_gene: TRBJ2-7
v_gene: TRBV7-9
abundance: -

CDR3aa: CAWSLTGNNEQFF
CDR3nt: TGTGCCTGGAGTTTGACAGGGAACAATGAGCAGTTCTTC
d_gene: TRBD1
j_gene: TRBJ2-1
v_gene: TRBV30
abundance: -

CDR3aa: CASSTTNTDTQYF
CDR3nt: TGTGCCAGCAGCACGACAAACACAGATACGCAGTATTTT
d_gene: -
j_gene: TRBJ2-3
v_gene: TRBV7-6
abundance: -

CDR3aa: CASSQEGGRGANVLTF
CDR3nt: TGTGCCAGCAGCCAAGAGGGGGGGCGTGGGGCCAACGTCCTGACTTTC
d_gene: -
j_gene: TRBJ2-6
v_gene: TRBV4-2
abundance: -

CDR3aa: CASSSTREQYF
CDR3nt: TGTGCCAGCAGTTCCACCAGGGAGCAGTACTTC
d_gene: -
j_gene: TRBJ2-7
v_gene: TRBV28
abundance: -

CDR3aa: CASSLRTGGDTEAFF
CDR3nt: TGCGCCAGCAGCCTTAGGACAGGAGGGGATACTGAAGCTTTCTTT
d_gene: TRBD1
j_gene: TRBJ1-1
v_gene: TRBV4-1
abundance: -

CDR3aa: CASSLRPQTTNTGELFF
CDR3nt: TGTGCCAGCAGCTTAAGGCCCCAGACTACGAACACCGGGGAGCTGTTTTTT
d_gene: -
j_gene: TRBJ2-2
v_gene: TRBV7-2
abundance: -

CDR3aa: CASRADTAVNYGYTF
CDR3nt: TGTGCCAGCAGGGCCGACACCGCCGTAAACTATGGCTACACCTTC
d_gene: -
j_gene: TRBJ1-2
v_gene: TRBV2
abundance: -

CDR3aa: CASRWRDRGGTGELFF
CDR3nt: TGTGCCAGCAGGTGGCGGGATCGCGGCGGCACCGGGGAGCTGTTTTTT
d_gene: -
j_gene: TRBJ2-2
v_gene: TRBV5-5
abundance: -

CDR3aa: CASSVTSGSYEQYF
CDR3nt: TGCGCCAGCAGCGTGACTAGCGGCTCCTACGAGCAGTACTTC
d_gene: TRBD2
j_gene: TRBJ2-7
v_gene: TRBV5-1
abundance: -

CDR3aa: CASSLAPGSSYNEQFF
CDR3nt: TGTGCCAGCAGCTTAGCACCCGGGAGCTCCTACAATGAGCAGTTCTTC
d_gene: -
j_gene: TRBJ2-1
v_gene: TRBV7-9
abundance: -

CDR3aa: CASSLGQGNGYTF
CDR3nt: TGCGCCAGCAGTTTGGGACAGGGAAATGGCTACACCTTC
d_gene: TRBD1
j_gene: TRBJ1-2
v_gene: TRBV5-1
abundance: -

CDR3aa: CASVIPGGSTDTQYF
CDR3nt: TGTGCCAGCGTAATCCCGGGCGGGAGCACAGATACGCAGTATTTT
d_gene: -
j_gene: TRBJ2-3
v_gene: TRBV7-9
abundance: -

CDR3aa: CASSTRQGPYEQYF
CDR3nt: TGCGCCAGCAGCACCCGACAGGGGCCATACGAGCAGTACTTC
d_gene: TRBD1
j_gene: TRBJ2-7
v_gene: TRBV4-1
abundance: -

CDR3aa: CASSNTGVQPQHF
CDR3nt: TGTGCCAGCAGTAATACAGGGGTGCAGCCCCAGCATTTT
d_gene: TRBD1
j_gene: TRBJ1-5
v_gene: TRBV6-6
abundance: -

CDR3aa: CASSPPEGNYGYTF
CDR3nt: TGTGCCAGCAGCCCGCCGGAGGGCAACTATGGCTACACCTTC
d_gene: -
j_gene: TRBJ1-2
v_gene: TRBV4-2
abundance: -

CDR3aa: CAWSGQGVTEAFF
CDR3nt: TGTGCCTGGAGTGGCCAGGGGGTTACTGAAGCTTTCTTT
d_gene: TRBD1
j_gene: TRBJ1-1
v_gene: TRBV30
abundance: once

CDR3aa: CASSRQGTEAFF
CDR3nt: TGTGCCAGCAGTCGACAGGGCACTGAAGCTTTCTTT
d_gene: TRBD1
j_gene: TRBJ1-1
v_gene: TRBV7-9
abundance: -

CDR3aa: CASSLGRTSPYEQYF
CDR3nt: TGTGCCAGCAGCTTAGGGAGGACGTCCCCCTACGAGCAGTACTTC
d_gene: -
j_gene: TRBJ2-7
v_gene: TRBV7-2
abundance: -

CDR3aa: CASSLVTGDTEAFF
CDR3nt: TGTGCCAGCAGCTTGGTAACAGGGGACACTGAAGCTTTCTTT
d_gene: TRBD1
j_gene: TRBJ1-1
v_gene: TRBV5-4
abundance: -

CDR3aa: CAWSRWQTNTEAFF
CDR3nt: TGTGCCTGGAGTCGGTGGCAGACTAACACTGAAGCTTTCTTT
d_gene: -
j_gene: TRBJ1-1
v_gene: TRBV30
abundance: -

CDR3aa: CASSLRAGTYEQYF
CDR3nt: TGTGCCAGCAGTTTACGCGCAGGTACCTACGAGCAGTACTTC
d_gene: -
j_gene: TRBJ2-7
v_gene: TRBV27
abundance: -

CDR3aa: CASSYSDTYEQYF
CDR3nt: TGTGCCAGCAGTTACTCCGACACTTACGAGCAGTACTTC
d_gene: -
j_gene: TRBJ2-7
v_gene: TRBV6-6
abundance: -

CDR3aa: CASSQDWGDSNQPQHF
CDR3nt: TGCGCCAGCAGCCAAGACTGGGGGGATAGCAATCAGCCCCAGCATTTT
d_gene: -
j_gene: TRBJ1-5
v_gene: TRBV4-1
abundance: -

CDR3aa: CASSVVDSGPGELFF
CDR3nt: TGTGCCAGCAGCGTAGTGGACAGCGGTCCCGGGGAGCTGTTTTTT
d_gene: -
j_gene: TRBJ2-2
v_gene: TRBV9
abundance: -

CDR3aa: CASSLAGGGATNEQFF
CDR3nt: TGCGCCAGCAGCTTGGCAGGCGGGGGGGCAACGAATGAGCAGTTCTTC
d_gene: TRBD2
j_gene: TRBJ2-1
v_gene: TRBV5-1
abundance: -

CDR3aa: CAWSVSGGATGELFF
CDR3nt: TGTGCCTGGAGTGTGAGCGGGGGGGCCACCGGGGAGCTGTTTTTT
d_gene: TRBD2
j_gene: TRBJ2-2
v_gene: TRBV30
abundance: few

CDR3aa: CASSPRGFSYNEQFF
CDR3nt: TGTGCCAGCTCACCCAGAGGGTTCTCATACAATGAGCAGTTCTTC
d_gene: -
j_gene: TRBJ2-1
v_gene: TRBV18
abundance: -

CDR3aa: CASSLPRQGRNEQFF
CDR3nt: TGTGCCAGCAGCTTGCCGAGACAGGGGAGAAATGAGCAGTTCTTC
d_gene: TRBD1
j_gene: TRBJ2-1
v_gene: TRBV5-6
abundance: -

CDR3aa: CATSRPDRVRTEAFF
CDR3nt: TGTGCCACCAGCAGACCGGACAGGGTCCGCACTGAAGCTTTCTTT
d_gene: TRBD1
j_gene: TRBJ1-1
v_gene: TRBV15
abundance: -

CDR3aa: CASSIGGGGKNIQYF
CDR3nt: TGTGCCAGTAGTATAGGGGGGGGTGGCAAAAACATTCAGTACTTC
d_gene: TRBD2
j_gene: TRBJ2-4
v_gene: TRBV19
abundance: once

CDR3aa: CASSPGTGVYNEQFF
CDR3nt: TGTGCCAGCAGCCCAGGGACAGGGGTCTACAATGAGCAGTTCTTC
d_gene: TRBD1
j_gene: TRBJ2-1
v_gene: TRBV11-1
abundance: -

CDR3aa: CASSLGLSYNEQFF
CDR3nt: TGTGCCAGCAGCTTAGGTCTATCCTACAATGAGCAGTTCTTC
d_gene: -
j_gene: TRBJ2-1
v_gene: TRBV7-9
abundance: few

CDR3aa: CASSPRLTDTQYF
CDR3nt: TGCGCCAGCAGCCCCAGACTCACAGATACGCAGTATTTT
d_gene: -
j_gene: TRBJ2-3
v_gene: TRBV10-1
abundance: -

CDR3aa: CASSSKPGKSSGNTIYF
CDR3nt: TGTGCCAGCAGCTCTAAGCCGGGAAAGAGCTCTGGAAACACCATATATTTT
d_gene: -
j_gene: TRBJ1-3
v_gene: TRBV11-2
abundance: -

CDR3aa: CSASSRGGYTF
CDR3nt: TGCAGTGCTAGTTCCAGGGGTGGCTACACCTTC
d_gene: -
j_gene: TRBJ1-2
v_gene: TRBV20-1
abundance: -

CDR3aa: CASSNSGTITGELFF
CDR3nt: TGTGCCAGCAGCAACTCCGGGACAATCACCGGGGAGCTGTTTTTT
d_gene: -
j_gene: TRBJ2-2
v_gene: TRBV13
abundance: -

CDR3aa: CASSATRGDYNEQFF
CDR3nt: TGTGCCAGCAGCGCAACTCGGGGGGACTACAATGAGCAGTTCTTC
d_gene: TRBD2
j_gene: TRBJ2-1
v_gene: TRBV5-4
abundance: -

CDR3aa: CASSANYEQYF
CDR3nt: TGTGCCAGCAGCGCGAACTACGAGCAGTACTTC
d_gene: -
j_gene: TRBJ2-7
v_gene: TRBV11-2
abundance: -

CDR3aa: CASTRLAGGNEQFF
CDR3nt: TGCGCCAGCACCCGACTAGCGGGGGGAAATGAGCAGTTCTTC
d_gene: TRBD2
j_gene: TRBJ2-1
v_gene: TRBV10-2
abundance: -

CDR3aa: CASGHGKVDEQFF
CDR3nt: TGTGCCAGCGGTCACGGGAAAGTCGATGAGCAGTTCTTC
d_gene: -
j_gene: TRBJ2-1
v_gene: TRBV7-9
abundance: once

CDR3aa: CASSYRQGWGETQYF
CDR3nt: TGTGCCAGCAGTTACCGACAGGGTTGGGGGGAGACCCAGTACTTC
d_gene: TRBD1
j_gene: TRBJ2-5
v_gene: TRBV5-6
abundance: -

CDR3aa: CASSQIQGANEQYF
CDR3nt: TGTGCCAGCTCACAAATCCAGGGGGCAAACGAGCAGTACTTC
d_gene: TRBD1
j_gene: TRBJ2-7
v_gene: TRBV18
abundance: -

CDR3aa: CASSPAGGEFTPLHF
CDR3nt: TGTGCCAGCAGTCCGGCGGGTGGGGAGTTTACACCCCTCCACTTT
d_gene: -
j_gene: TRBJ1-6
v_gene: TRBV6-6
abundance: -

CDR3aa: CASSLRRALGTEAFF
CDR3nt: TGTGCCAGCAGTCTCCGGAGGGCCCTGGGCACTGAAGCTTTCTTT
d_gene: -
j_gene: TRBJ1-1
v_gene: TRBV2
abundance: -

CDR3aa: CASSEFGGNYGYTF
CDR3nt: TGTGCCAGCAGTGAATTCGGGGGTAACTATGGCTACACCTTC
d_gene: -
j_gene: TRBJ1-2
v_gene: TRBV6-1
abundance: once

CDR3aa: CASSFRQGLGYTF
CDR3nt: TGTGCCAGCAGCTTCAGACAGGGCCTTGGCTACACCTTC
d_gene: TRBD1
j_gene: TRBJ1-2
v_gene: TRBV7-2
abundance: -

CDR3aa: CASSSPGTSAYEQYF
CDR3nt: TGTGCCAGCAGCTCTCCCGGGACTAGCGCCTACGAGCAGTACTTC
d_gene: TRBD2
j_gene: TRBJ2-7
v_gene: TRBV11-1
abundance: -